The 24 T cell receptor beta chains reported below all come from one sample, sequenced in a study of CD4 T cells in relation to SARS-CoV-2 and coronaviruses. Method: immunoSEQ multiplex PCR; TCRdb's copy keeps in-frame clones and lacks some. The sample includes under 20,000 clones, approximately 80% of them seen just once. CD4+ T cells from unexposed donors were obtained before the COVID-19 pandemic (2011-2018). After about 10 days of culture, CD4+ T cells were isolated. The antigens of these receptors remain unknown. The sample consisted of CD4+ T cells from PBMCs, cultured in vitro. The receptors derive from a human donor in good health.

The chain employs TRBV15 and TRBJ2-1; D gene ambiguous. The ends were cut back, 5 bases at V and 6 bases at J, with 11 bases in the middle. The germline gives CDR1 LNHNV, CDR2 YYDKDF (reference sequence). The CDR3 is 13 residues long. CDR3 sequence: CATSPRKGNEQFF. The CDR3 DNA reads TGTGCCACCAGCCCAAGGAAAGGCAATGAGCAGTTCTTC.

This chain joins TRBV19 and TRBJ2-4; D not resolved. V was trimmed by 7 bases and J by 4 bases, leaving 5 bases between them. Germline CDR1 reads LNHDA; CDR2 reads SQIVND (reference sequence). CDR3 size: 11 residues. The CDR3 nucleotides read TGTGCCAGTACAGATAAAAACATTCAGTACTTC. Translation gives CASTDKNIQYF.

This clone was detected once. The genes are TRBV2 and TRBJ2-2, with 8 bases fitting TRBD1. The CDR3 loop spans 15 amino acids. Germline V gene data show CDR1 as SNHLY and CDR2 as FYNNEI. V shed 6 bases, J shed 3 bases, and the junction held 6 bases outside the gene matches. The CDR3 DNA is TGTGCCAGCAGAAAGACAGGGGTAGACACCGGGGAGCTGTTTTTT. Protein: CASRKTGVDTGELFF.

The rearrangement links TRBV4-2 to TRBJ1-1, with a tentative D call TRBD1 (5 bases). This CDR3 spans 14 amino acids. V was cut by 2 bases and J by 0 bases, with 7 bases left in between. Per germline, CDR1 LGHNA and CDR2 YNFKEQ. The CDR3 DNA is TGTGCCAGCAGCCAAAGACAGATGAACACTGAAGCTTTCTTT. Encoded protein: CASSQRQMNTEAFF.

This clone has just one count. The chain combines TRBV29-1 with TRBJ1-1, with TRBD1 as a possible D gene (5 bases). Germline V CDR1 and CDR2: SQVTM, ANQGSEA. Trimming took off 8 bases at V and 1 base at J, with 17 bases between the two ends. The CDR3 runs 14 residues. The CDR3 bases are TGCAGCTTAAAAAGGGGCTCCGGGAACACTGAAGCTTTCTTT. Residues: CSLKRGSGNTEAFF.

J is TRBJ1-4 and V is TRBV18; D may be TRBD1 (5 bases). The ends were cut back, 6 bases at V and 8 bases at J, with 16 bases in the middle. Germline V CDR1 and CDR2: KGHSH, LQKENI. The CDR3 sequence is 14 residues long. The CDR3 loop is CASSPDIAGEKLFF. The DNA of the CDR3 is TGTGCCAGCTCGCCGGACATCGCAGGCGAAAAACTGTTTTTT.

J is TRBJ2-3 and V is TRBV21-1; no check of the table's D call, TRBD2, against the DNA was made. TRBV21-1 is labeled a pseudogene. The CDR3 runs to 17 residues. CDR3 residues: CASSNRCPAYCTDTQYF. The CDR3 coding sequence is TGTGCCAGCAGCAACCGCTGTCCAGCGTACTGCACAGATACGCAGTATTTT.

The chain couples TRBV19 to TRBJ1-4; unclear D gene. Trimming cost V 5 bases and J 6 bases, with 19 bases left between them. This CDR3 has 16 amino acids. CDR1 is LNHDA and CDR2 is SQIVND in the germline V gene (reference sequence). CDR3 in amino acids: CASSGVMTGYYEKLFF. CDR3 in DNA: TGTGCCAGTAGTGGGGTCATGACCGGGTATTATGAAAAACTGTTTTTT.

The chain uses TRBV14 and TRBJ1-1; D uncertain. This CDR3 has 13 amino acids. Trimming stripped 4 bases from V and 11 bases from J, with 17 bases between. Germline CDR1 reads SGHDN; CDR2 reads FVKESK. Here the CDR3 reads CASSPVVPFGAFF. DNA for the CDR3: TGTGCCAGCAGCCCCGTAGTTCCCTTTGGTGCTTTCTTT. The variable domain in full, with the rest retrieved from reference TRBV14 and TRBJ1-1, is EAGVTQFPSHSVIEKGQTVTLRCDPISGHDNLYWYRRVMGKEIKFLLHFVKESKQDESGMPNNRFLAERTGGTYSTLKVQPAELEDSGVYFCASSPVVPFGAFFGQGTRLTVV.

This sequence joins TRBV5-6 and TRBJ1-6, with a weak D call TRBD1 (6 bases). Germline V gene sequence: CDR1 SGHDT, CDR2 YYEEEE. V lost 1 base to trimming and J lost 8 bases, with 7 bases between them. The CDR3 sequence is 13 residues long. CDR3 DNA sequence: TGTGCCAGCAGCTTGAAGGGGGATTCACCCCTCCACTTT. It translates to CASSLKGDSPLHF.

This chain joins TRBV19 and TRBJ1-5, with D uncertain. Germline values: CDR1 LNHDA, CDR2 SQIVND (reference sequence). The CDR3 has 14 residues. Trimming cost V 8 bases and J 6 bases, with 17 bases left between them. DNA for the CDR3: TGTGCCAGTGGTCGGCAGGCGTCCCGTCAGCCCCAGCATTTT. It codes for CASGRQASRQPQHF.

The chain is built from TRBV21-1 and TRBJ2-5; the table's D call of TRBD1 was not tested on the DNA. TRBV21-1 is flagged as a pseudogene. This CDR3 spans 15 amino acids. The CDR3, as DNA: TGTGCCAGTCCCTATCTGGGGCATCCCCAAGAGACCCAGTACTTC. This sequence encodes CASPYLGHPQETQYF.

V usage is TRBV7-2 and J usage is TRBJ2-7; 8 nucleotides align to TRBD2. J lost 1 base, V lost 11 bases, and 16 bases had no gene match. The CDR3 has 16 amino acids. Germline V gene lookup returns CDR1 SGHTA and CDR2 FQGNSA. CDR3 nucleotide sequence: TGTGCCCGGGGGGGGTTATCGGGACTAGAGTCCTACGAGCAGTACTTC. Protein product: CARGGLSGLESYEQYF.

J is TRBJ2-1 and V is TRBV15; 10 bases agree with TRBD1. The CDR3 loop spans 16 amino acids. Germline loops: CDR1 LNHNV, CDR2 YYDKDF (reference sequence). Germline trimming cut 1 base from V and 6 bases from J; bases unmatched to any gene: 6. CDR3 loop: CATSRGGTGEINEQFF. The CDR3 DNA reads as TGTGCCACCAGCAGAGGAGGGACAGGGGAAATCAATGAGCAGTTCTTC.

The CDR3 nucleotides read TGTGCCAGCAGTTACGGCACTGAGTACGAGCAGTACTTC. Its translation: CASSYGTEYEQYF. This chain joins TRBV6-5 and TRBJ2-7; D is ambiguous. V was trimmed by 2 bases and J by 4 bases, leaving 9 bases between them. This CDR3 region has 13 residues. Germline V gene sequence: CDR1 MNHEY, CDR2 SVGAGI.

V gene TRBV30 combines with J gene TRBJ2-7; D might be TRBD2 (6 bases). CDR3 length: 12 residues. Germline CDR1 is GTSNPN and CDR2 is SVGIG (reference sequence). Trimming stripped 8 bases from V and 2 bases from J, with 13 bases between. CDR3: CALRDSTYEQYF. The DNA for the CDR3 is TGTGCCCTCCGGGACTCCACCTACGAGCAGTACTTC.

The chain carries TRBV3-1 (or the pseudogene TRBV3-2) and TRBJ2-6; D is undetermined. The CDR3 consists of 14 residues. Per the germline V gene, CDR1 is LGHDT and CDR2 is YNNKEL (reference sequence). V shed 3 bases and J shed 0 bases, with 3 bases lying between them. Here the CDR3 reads CASSHNSGANVLTF. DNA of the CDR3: TGTGCCAGCAGCCATAACTCTGGGGCCAACGTCCTGACTTTC.

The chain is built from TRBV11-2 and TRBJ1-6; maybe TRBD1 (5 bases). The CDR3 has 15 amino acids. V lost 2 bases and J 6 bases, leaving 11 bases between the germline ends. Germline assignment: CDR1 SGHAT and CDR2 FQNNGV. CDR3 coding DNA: TGTGCCAGCAGCTTACTGGGGCTGCGTAATTCACCCCTCCACTTT. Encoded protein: CASSLLGLRNSPLHF.

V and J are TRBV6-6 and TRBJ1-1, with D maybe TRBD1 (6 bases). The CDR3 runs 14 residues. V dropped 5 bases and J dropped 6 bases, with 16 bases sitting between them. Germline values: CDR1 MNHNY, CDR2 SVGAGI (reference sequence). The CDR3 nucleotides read TGTGCCAGCAGTAAACCGGGGGCAGCACCTGAAGCTTTCTTT. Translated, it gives CASSKPGAAPEAFF.

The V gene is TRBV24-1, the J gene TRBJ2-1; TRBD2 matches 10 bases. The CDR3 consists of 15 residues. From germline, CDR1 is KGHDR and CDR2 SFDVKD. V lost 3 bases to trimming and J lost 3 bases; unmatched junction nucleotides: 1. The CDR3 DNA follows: TGTGCCACCAGTGATCGGACTAGCGGCTACAATGAGCAGTTCTTC. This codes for CATSDRTSGYNEQFF.

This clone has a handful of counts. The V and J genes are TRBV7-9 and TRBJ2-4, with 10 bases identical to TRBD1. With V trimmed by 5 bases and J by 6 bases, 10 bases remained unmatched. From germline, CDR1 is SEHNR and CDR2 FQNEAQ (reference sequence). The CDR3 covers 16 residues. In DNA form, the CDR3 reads TGTGCCAGCAGCGCCTCGGGACAGGGGTTCAGAAACATTCAGTACTTC. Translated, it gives CASSASGQGFRNIQYF.

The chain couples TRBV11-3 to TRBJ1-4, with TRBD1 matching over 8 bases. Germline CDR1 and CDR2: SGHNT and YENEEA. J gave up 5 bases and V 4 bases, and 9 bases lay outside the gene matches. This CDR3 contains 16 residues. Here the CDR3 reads CASSSELQGANEKLFF. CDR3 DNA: TGTGCCAGCAGCTCCGAACTGCAGGGGGCGAATGAAAAACTGTTTTTT. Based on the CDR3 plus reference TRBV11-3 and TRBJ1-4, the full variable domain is EAGVVQSPRYKIIEKKQPVAFWCNPISGHNTLYWYLQNLGQGPELLIRYENEEAVDDSQLPKDRFSAERLKGVDSTLKIQPAELGDSAVYLCASSSELQGANEKLFFGSGTQLSVL.

CDR3 in DNA: TGTGCCGTACAAACAGGGAATCGCAATCAGCCCCAGCATTTT. This translates into CAVQTGNRNQPQHF. The chain carries TRBV19 and TRBJ1-5, with D possibly matching TRBD1 (6 bases). The CDR3 has 14 amino acids. Trimming took off 11 bases at V and 2 bases at J, with 16 bases between the two ends. Germline loops: CDR1 LNHDA, CDR2 SQIVND (reference sequence).

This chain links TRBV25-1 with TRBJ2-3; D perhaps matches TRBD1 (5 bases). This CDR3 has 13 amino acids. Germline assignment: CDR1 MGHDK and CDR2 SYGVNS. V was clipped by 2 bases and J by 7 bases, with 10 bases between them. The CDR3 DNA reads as TGTGCCAGCAGTGAACAGGGCAGGAATACGCAGTATTTT. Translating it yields CASSEQGRNTQYF.